This T cell receptor (beta chain) came from a study of T cells expressing NK-cell markers. Across the whole study: Among the eight sequenced donors, seven tested HCMV-seropositive and one tested seronegative. Study-wide points: The share of CD8+ T cells held by dominant NKG2C+ clonotypes was roughly 1.0-8% in roughly 6 donors. Several donors' CD3+CD56-NKG2C+ cells were dominated by the same clonotypes.

On this clonotype: The antigen is not known.

The CDR3 runs 17 residues. CDR1 and CDR2 from the germline V gene are MNHEY and SVGAGI. Beta-chain TCR cDNA was generated via 5'RACE template switching with UMIs. Reprocessing the 5' RACE reads, TCRdb reports a single entry for every CDR3 protein and omits DNA. With 350,000 to 450,000 distinct CDR3 sequences in the sample, the ten largest clones hold 5.2%. Source material: blood T cells: a sorted CD56 or NKG2C T cell subset, CD4+ or CD8+ T cells, or bulk PBMC T cells (not recorded which). The chain couples TRBV6-5 to TRBJ2-5; the TRBD2 assignment by TCRdb is unverifiable without DNA. This sequence originates from a man aged 18-75 years in good health. CDR3 protein: CASSPPGVASGGGTQYF.